A selection of T cell receptor beta chains follows, all from one sample in a study of shared clonotypes between healthy human individuals. The assay was immunoSEQ multiplex PCR, and TCRdb's table has in-frame clones only and misses some. The table has 900,000 to 1,200,000 clones, around 78% seen once. The specimen sequenced was memory CD4+ T cells from PBMCs. Source of these receptors: a man between 18 and 35 years old in good health. Some clones in this sample may be carry-over from other donors' samples. Both conserved end residues are part of each CDR3. D genes are given only for firm matches. Size is omitted from some rows. Given values are once, few, many or a class for expanded clones.

D gene	V gene	CDR3 length	J gene	clone size	CDR3 protein	CDR3 DNA
.	TRBV6-6	13	TRBJ2-5	once	CASSSQGVETQYF	TGTGCCAGCAGTTCACAGGGTGTGGAGACCCAGTACTTC
.	TRBV7-3	14	TRBJ1-1	once	CASSPGSANTEAFF	TGTGCCAGCAGCCCCGGTTCCGCCAACACTGAAGCTTTCTTT
TRBD1	TRBV2	16	TRBJ1-5	.	CASRGTELYSNQPQHF	TGTGCCAGCAGGGGGACAGAACTCTATAGCAATCAGCCCCAGCATTTT
.	TRBV28	15	TRBJ1-2	.	CASSSTGPRHYGYTF	TGTGCCAGCAGTTCGACTGGCCCTCGGCACTATGGCTACACCTTC
TRBD1	TRBV11-2	15	TRBJ1-2	once	CASSAHRGLTYGYTF	TGTGCCAGCAGCGCGCACAGGGGACTAACTTATGGCTACACCTTC
TRBD2	TRBV6-1	15	TRBJ2-3	.	CATYTGTSGRIAQYF	TGTGCCACCTACACCGGGACTAGCGGGAGGATCGCGCAGTATTTT
.	TRBV2	14	TRBJ1-5	once	CASSDSTSNQPQHF	TGTGCCAGCAGCGACAGTACTAGCAATCAGCCCCAGCATTTT
TRBD2	TRBV20-1	11	TRBJ2-1	.	CSARGLAGQFF	TGCAGTGCTAGAGGACTAGCGGGCCAGTTCTTC
TRBD1	TRBV28	15	TRBJ1-4	.	CASSLPGQGREKLFF	TGTGCCAGCAGCCTACCGGGACAGGGGAGGGAAAAACTGTTTTTT
.	TRBV7-9	13	TRBJ1-2	.	CASSLVPGDGYTF	TGTGCCAGCAGCTTAGTCCCGGGCGATGGCTACACCTTC
.	TRBV28	15	TRBJ1-2	.	CASSLAATTNYGYTF	TGTGCCAGCAGTTTGGCGGCCACTACTAACTATGGCTACACCTTC
.	TRBV7-2	14	TRBJ2-7	.	CASSLERLDYEQYF	TGTGCCAGCAGCTTAGAACGGCTCGACTACGAGCAGTACTTC
TRBD2	TRBV11-2	16	TRBJ2-1	.	CASSLVWREDYNEQFF	TGTGCCAGCAGCTTAGTGTGGCGGGAGGATTACAATGAGCAGTTCTTC
TRBD1	TRBV7-9	13	TRBJ1-1	.	CASSPTGTGSSFF	TGTGCCAGCAGCCCAACCGGGACAGGGAGTTCTTTCTTT
.	TRBV5-1	12	TRBJ2-7	few	CASRAETYEQYF	TGCGCCAGCAGGGCAGAGACCTACGAGCAGTACTTC
.	TRBV7-2	11	TRBJ2-5	once	CASSGSETQYF	TGTGCCAGCAGCGGATCAGAGACCCAGTACTTC
.	TRBV2	15	TRBJ2-7	.	CASSEGGASSYEQYF	TGTGCCAGCAGTGAAGGCGGGGCGAGCTCCTACGAGCAGTACTTC
.	TRBV9	15	TRBJ2-1	.	CASSPNLFTYNEQFF	TGTGCCAGCAGCCCAAACTTGTTTACCTACAATGAGCAGTTCTTC
.	TRBV19	13	TRBJ1-1	.	CASNGRGGTEAFF	TGTGCCAGTAATGGGCGGGGTGGCACTGAAGCTTTCTTT
TRBD1	TRBV10-2	16	TRBJ1-5	.	CASRDRSPAGNQPQHF	TGCGCCAGCAGGGACAGGTCCCCTGCGGGCAATCAGCCCCAGCATTTT
.	TRBV28	16	TRBJ2-5	.	CASSLLGGARQETQYF	TGTGCCAGCAGTTTATTGGGGGGGGCTAGACAAGAGACCCAGTACTTC
.	TRBV9	16	TRBJ2-1	.	CASSVAGTTQINEQFF	TGTGCCAGCAGCGTAGCTGGGACCACACAAATCAATGAGCAGTTCTTC
.	TRBV18	13	TRBJ2-7	many	CASSPAGGYEQYF	TGTGCCAGCTCACCCGCCGGAGGCTACGAGCAGTACTTC
.	TRBV6-5	15	TRBJ2-6	.	CASTKGGAWANVLTF	TGTGCCAGCACAAAGGGGGGGGCATGGGCCAACGTCCTGACTTTC